Listed here are 3 T cell receptor beta chains from one sample, sequenced in a study of shared clonotypes between healthy human individuals. Method: immunoSEQ multiplex PCR; TCRdb's copy keeps in-frame clones and lacks some. Here the sample spans roughly 700,000 clones, 90% being singletons. Sequenced material: memory CD8+ T cells from PBMCs. Specified subset: CD45RO+ cells pooled with CCR7-negative TemRA cells. The receptors were gathered from a man between 18 and 35 years old in good health. Some clones in this sample may be carry-over from other donors' samples.

The chain uses TRBV10-2 and TRBJ2-7; D assignment may be TRBD1 or TRBD2 (5 bases each). The V end was cut by 4 bases, the J end by 2 bases, with 12 bases between. CDR1 WSHSY and CDR2 SAAADI come from the germline V gene. This CDR3 has 14 amino acids. CDR3 DNA sequence: TGCGCCAGCAGTGGTTGGGGGTCCCCCTACGAGCAGTACTTC. Translation gives CASSGWGSPYEQYF.

The CDR3 nucleotides are TGTGCCAGCAGTACGGGACTTTTTGTTGAAGCTTTCTTT. It codes for CASSTGLFVEAFF. The V and J genes are TRBV6-5 and TRBJ1-1, with a possible D match to TRBD1 (5 bases). Trimming removed 5 bases at V and 7 bases at J, with 14 bases between. The CDR3 sequence is 13 residues long. Germline loops: CDR1 MNHEY, CDR2 SVGAGI.

This clone is a singleton in its sample. V gene TRBV9 combines with J gene TRBJ1-2; 8 nucleotides agree with TRBD1. The CDR3 covers 17 residues. Per germline, CDR1 SGDLS and CDR2 YYNGEE. V lost 0 bases and J lost 4; bases outside the gene matches: 11. The CDR3 spells CASSVDPSGQVSYGYTF. The CDR3 DNA reads as TGTGCCAGCAGCGTAGACCCTTCGGGACAGGTCTCCTATGGCTACACCTTC. The variable domain in full, with the rest retrieved from reference TRBV9 and TRBJ1-2, is DSGVTQTPKHLITATGQRVTLRCSPRSGDLSVYWYQQSLDQGLQFLIQYYNGEERAKGNILERFSAQQFPDLHSELNLSSLELGDSALYFCASSVDPSGQVSYGYTFGSGTRLTVV.